The clone carrying this T cell receptor (beta chain) was observed many times. Unique molecular identifier tags were affixed to discrete cDNA molecules. TCRdb ran MiXCR on the 5' RACE reads and lists one entry per CDR3 protein. Among over 55,000 distinct CDR3 sequences listed, about 8.4% were seen once. This specimen comes from a study of early T cells in non-severe SARS-CoV-2 infection. V shed 5 bases and J 6 bases; nucleotides not matched to a gene: 7. This CDR3 contains 15 residues. CDR1 is KGHDR, CDR2 SFDVKD, per germline. Sequenced: whole blood. The chain couples TRBV24-1 to TRBJ1-5; 9 nucleotides agree with TRBD1. The source is an adult who was a healthcare worker with PCR-confirmed SARS-CoV-2 infection or an uninfected control (not recorded which). CDR3 bases: TGTGCCACCAGTGGATACGGACAGGGGACTCAGCCCCAGCATTTT. Its translation is CATSGYGQGTQPQHF.